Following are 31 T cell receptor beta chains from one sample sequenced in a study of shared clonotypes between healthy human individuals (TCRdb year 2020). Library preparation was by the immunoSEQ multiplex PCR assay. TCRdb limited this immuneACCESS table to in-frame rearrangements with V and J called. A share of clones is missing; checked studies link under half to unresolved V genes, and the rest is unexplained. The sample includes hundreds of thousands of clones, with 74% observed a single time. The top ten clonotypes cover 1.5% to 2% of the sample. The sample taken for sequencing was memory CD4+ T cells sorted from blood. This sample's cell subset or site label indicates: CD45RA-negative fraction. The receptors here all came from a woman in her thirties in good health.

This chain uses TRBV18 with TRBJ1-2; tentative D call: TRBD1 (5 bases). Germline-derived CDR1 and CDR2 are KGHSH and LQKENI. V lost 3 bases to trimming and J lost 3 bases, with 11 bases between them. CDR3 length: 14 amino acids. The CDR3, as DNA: TGTGCCAGCTCACCCTCCCAAGGGGACTATGGCTACACCTTC. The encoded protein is CASSPSQGDYGYTF. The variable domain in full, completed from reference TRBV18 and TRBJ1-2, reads NAGVMQNPRHLVRRRGQEARLRCSPMKGHSHVYWYRQLPEEGLKFMVYLQKENIIDESGMPKERFSAEFPKEGPSILRIQQVVRGDSAAYFCASSPSQGDYGYTFGSGTRLTVV.

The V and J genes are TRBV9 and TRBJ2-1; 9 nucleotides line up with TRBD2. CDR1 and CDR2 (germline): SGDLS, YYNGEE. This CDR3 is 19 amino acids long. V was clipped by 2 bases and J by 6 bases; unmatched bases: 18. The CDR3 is CASSVEPLAGAGRGNEQFF. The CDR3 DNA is TGTGCCAGCAGCGTGGAACCATTAGCGGGAGCGGGGAGGGGCAATGAGCAGTTCTTC.

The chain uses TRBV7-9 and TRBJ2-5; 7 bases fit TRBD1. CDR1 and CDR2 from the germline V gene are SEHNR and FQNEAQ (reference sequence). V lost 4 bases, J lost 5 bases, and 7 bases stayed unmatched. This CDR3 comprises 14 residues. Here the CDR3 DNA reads TGTGCCAGCAGCTCCTCGACAGGGTACGAGACCCAGTACTTC. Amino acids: CASSSSTGYETQYF.

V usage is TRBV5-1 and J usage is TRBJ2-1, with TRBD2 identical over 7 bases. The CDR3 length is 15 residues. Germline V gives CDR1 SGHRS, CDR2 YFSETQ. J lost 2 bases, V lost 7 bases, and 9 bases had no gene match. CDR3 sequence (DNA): TGCGCCAGCGCTATCACGGGAGGTCCCTACAATGAGCAGTTCTTC. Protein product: CASAITGGPYNEQFF.

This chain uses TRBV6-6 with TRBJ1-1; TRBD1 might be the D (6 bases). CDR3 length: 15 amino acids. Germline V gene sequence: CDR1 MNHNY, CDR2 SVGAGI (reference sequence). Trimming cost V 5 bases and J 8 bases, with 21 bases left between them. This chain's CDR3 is CASSPGANRVREAFF. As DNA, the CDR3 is TGTGCCAGCAGTCCCGGGGCCAACAGGGTAAGAGAAGCTTTCTTT.

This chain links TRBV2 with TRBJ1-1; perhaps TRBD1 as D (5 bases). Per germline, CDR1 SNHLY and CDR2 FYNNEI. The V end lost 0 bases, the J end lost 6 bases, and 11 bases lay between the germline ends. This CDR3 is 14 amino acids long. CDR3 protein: CASSEAGAKSEAFF. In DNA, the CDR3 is TGTGCCAGCAGTGAAGCCGGGGCGAAATCTGAAGCTTTCTTT. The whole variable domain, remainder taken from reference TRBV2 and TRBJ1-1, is EPEVTQTPSHQVTQMGQEVILRCVPISNHLYFYWYRQILGQKVEFLVSFYNNEISEKSEIFDDQFSVERPDGSNFTLKIRSTKLEDSAMYFCASSEAGAKSEAFFGQGTRLTVV.

This CDR3 reads CASSRTSRETQYF. CDR3 DNA sequence: TGTGCCAGCAGCAGGACTAGCAGAGAGACCCAGTACTTC. The chain links TRBV7-2 to TRBJ2-5, with TRBD2 matching 8 bases. Germline assignment: CDR1 SGHTA and CDR2 FQGNSA. The V and J ends lost 5 bases and 4 bases, in that order; junction bases with no gene match: 3. CDR3 length equals 13 residues.

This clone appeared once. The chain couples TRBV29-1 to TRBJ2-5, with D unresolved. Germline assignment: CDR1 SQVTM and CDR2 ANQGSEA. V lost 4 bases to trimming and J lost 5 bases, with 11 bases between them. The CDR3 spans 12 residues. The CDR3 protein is CSVGYRVETQYF. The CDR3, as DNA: TGCAGCGTTGGCTATAGGGTGGAGACCCAGTACTTC. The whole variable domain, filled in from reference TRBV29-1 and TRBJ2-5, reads SAVISQKPSRDICQRGTSLTIQCQVDSQVTMMFWYRQQPGQSLTLIATANQGSEATYESGFVIDKFPISRPNLTFSTLTVSNMSPEDSSIYLCSVGYRVETQYFGPGTRLLVL.

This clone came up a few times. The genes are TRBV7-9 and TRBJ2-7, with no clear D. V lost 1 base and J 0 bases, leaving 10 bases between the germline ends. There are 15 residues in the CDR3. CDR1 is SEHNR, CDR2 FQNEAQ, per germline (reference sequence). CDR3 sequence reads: CASSLVARSSYEQYF. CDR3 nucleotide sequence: TGTGCCAGCAGCTTAGTGGCGCGGAGCTCCTACGAGCAGTACTTC.

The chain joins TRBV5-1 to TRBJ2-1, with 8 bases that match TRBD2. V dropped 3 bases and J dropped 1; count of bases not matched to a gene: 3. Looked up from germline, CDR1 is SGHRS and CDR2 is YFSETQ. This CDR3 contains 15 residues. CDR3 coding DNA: TGCGCCAGCAGCTCCCTAGCGGGTTCCTACAATGAGCAGTTCTTC. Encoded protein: CASSSLAGSYNEQFF.

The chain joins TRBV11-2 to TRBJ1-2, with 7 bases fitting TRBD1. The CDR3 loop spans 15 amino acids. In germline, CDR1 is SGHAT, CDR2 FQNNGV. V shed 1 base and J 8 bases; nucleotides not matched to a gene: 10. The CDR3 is CASSLGSWAGGGYTF. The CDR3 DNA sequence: TGTGCCAGCAGCTTAGGATCTTGGGCAGGGGGAGGCTACACCTTC.

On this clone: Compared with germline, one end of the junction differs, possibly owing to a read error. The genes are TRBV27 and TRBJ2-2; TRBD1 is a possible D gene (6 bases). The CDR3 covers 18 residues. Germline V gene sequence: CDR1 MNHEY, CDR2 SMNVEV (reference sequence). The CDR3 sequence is CASKPLGGTTANTGELFF. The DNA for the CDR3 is TGTGCCAGCAAACCCCTTGGTGGGACAACCGCGAATACCGGGGAGCTGTTTTTT.

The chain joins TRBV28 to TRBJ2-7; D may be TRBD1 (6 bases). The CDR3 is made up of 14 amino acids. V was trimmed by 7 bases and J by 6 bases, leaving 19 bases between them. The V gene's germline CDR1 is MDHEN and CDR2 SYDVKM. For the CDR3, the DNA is TGTGCCAGCACTCCGGGACAAGGGGGATTCGAGCAGTACTTC. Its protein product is CASTPGQGGFEQYF.

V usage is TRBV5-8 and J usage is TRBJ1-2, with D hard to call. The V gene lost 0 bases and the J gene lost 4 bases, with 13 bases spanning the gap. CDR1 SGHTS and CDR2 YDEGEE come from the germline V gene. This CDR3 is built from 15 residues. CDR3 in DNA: TGTGCCAGCAGCTTGGGGTCTGTAGCTTCCTATGGCTACACCTTC. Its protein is CASSLGSVASYGYTF.

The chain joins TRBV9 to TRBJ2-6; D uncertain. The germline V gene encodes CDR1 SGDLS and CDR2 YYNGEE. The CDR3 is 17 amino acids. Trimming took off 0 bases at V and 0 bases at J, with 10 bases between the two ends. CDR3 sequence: CASSVDDGNSGANVLTF. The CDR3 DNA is TGTGCCAGCAGCGTAGACGACGGAAACTCTGGGGCCAACGTCCTGACTTTC.

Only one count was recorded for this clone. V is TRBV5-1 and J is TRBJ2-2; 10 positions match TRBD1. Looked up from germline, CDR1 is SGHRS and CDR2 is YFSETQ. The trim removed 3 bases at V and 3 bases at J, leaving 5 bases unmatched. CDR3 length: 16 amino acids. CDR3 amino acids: CASSSSGTGDTGELFF. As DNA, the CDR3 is TGCGCCAGCAGCTCCTCGGGGACAGGGGACACCGGGGAGCTGTTTTTT. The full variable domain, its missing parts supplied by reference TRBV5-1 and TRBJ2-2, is KAGVTQTPRYLIKTRGQQVTLSCSPISGHRSVSWYQQTPGQGLQFLFEYFSETQRNKGNFPGRFSGRQFSNSRSEMNVSTLELGDSALYLCASSSSGTGDTGELFFGEGSRLTVL.

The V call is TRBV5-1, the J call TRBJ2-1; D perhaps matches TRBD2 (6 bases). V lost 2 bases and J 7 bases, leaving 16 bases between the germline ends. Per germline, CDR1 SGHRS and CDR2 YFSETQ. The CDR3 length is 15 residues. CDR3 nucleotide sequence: TGCGCCAGCAGCTTTGCTAGCGTAAAGGGGAATGAGCAGTTCTTC. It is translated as CASSFASVKGNEQFF.

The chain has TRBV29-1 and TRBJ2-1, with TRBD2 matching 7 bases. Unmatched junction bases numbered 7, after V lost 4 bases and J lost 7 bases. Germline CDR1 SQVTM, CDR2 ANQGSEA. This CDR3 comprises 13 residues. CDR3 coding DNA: TGCAGCGTTGGACTAGTGGGGGGGAATGAGCAGTTCTTC. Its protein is CSVGLVGGNEQFF.

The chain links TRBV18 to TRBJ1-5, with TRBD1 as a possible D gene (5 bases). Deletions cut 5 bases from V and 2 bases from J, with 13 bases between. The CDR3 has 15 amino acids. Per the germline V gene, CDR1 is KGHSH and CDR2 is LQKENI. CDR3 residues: CASSANLQGNQPQHF. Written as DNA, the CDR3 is TGTGCCAGCTCAGCCAATTTACAGGGCAATCAGCCCCAGCATTTT. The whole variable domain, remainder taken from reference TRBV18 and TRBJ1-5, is NAGVMQNPRHLVRRRGQEARLRCSPMKGHSHVYWYRQLPEEGLKFMVYLQKENIIDESGMPKERFSAEFPKEGPSILRIQQVVRGDSAAYFCASSANLQGNQPQHFGDGTRLSIL.

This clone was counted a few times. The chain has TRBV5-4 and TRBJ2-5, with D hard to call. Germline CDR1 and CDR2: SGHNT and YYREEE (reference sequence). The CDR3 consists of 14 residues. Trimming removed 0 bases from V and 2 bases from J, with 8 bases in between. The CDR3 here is CASSLELVQETQYF. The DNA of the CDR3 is TGTGCCAGCAGCTTGGAGTTGGTACAAGAGACCCAGTACTTC.

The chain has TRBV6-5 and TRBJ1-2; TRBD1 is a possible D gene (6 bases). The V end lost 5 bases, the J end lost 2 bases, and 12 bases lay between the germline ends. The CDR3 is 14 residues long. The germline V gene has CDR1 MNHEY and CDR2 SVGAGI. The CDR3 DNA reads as TGTGCCAGCAGTGGGGGAGGGGGGAACTATGGCTACACCTTC. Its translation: CASSGGGGNYGYTF.

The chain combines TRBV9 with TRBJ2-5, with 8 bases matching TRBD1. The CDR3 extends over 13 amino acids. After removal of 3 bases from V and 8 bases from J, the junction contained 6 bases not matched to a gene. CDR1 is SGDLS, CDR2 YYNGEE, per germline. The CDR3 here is CASSELTGGTQYF. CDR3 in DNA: TGTGCCAGCAGCGAGCTCACAGGGGGAACCCAGTACTTC.

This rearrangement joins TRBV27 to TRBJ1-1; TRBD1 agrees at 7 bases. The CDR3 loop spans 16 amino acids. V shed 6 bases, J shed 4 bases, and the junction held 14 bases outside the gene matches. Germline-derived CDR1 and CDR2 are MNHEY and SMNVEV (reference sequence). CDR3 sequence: CASRPLPPQGPTEAFF. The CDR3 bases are TGTGCCAGCAGACCTCTCCCCCCACAGGGGCCCACTGAAGCTTTCTTT.

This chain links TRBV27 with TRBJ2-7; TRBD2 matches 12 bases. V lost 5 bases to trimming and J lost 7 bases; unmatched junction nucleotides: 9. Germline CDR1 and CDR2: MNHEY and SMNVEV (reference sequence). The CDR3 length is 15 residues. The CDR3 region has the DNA TGTGCCAGCAGTAGCCTGTCTAGCGGGAGGGAAGAGCAGTACTTC. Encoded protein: CASSSLSSGREEQYF.

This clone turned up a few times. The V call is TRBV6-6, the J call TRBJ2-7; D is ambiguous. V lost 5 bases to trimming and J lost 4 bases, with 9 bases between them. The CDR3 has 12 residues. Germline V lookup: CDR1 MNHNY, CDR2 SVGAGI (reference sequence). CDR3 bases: TGTGCCAGCAGTCCCTGGCAGTACGAGCAGTACTTC. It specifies CASSPWQYEQYF.

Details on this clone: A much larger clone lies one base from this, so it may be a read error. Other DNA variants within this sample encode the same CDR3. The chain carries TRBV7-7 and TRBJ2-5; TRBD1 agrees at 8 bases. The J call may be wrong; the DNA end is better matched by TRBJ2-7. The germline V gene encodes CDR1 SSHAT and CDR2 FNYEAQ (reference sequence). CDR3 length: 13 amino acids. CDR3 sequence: CASSLDREHEQYF. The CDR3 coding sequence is TGTGCCAGCAGCCTGGACAGGGAGCACGAGCAGTACTTC.

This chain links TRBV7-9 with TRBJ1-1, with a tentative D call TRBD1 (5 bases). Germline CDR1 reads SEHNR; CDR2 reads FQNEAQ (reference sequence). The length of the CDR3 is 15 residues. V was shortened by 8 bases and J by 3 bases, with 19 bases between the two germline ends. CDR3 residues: CASELGAFYDTEAFF. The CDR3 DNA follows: TGTGCCAGCGAGCTTGGGGCCTTTTATGACACTGAAGCTTTCTTT.

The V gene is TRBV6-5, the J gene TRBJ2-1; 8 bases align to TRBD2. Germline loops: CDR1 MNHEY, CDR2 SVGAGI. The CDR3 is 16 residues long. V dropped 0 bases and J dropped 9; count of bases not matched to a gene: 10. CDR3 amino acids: CASSYSFSGGPGEQFF. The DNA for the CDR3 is TGTGCCAGCAGTTACTCTTTTTCGGGAGGGCCTGGTGAGCAGTTCTTC.

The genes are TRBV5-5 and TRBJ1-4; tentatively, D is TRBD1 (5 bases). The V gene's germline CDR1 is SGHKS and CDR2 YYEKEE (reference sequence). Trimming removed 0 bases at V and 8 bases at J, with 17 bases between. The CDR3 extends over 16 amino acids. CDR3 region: CASSLDDSALGEKLFF. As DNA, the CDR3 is TGTGCCAGCAGCTTGGATGACAGTGCCCTGGGAGAAAAACTGTTTTTT.

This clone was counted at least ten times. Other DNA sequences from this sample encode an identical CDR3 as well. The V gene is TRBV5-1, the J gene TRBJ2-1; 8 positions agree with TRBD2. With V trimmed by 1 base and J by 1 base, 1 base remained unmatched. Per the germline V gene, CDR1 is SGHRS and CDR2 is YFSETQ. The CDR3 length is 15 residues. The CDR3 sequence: CASSLTSGSYNEQFF. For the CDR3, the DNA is TGCGCCAGCAGCTTGACTAGCGGTTCCTACAATGAGCAGTTCTTC.

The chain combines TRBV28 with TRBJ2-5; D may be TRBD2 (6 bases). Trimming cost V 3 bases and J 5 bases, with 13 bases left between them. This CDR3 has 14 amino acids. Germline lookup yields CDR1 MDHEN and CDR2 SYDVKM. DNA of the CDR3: TGTGCCAGCAGTTTTGGCGGAGGGCACGAGACCCAGTACTTC. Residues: CASSFGGGHETQYF.